Below are 5 T cell receptor beta chains sequenced from a single sample in a study of cytotoxic CD8 clonotypes in ibrutinib-treated CLL. The protocol was immunoSEQ multiplex PCR, while the TCRdb copy is restricted to in-frame clones and leaves out a portion. The sample consists of over 200,000 clones, 75% to 80% of them appearing once. This material consisted of PBMCs, taken after 12 months of ibrutinib treatment. These receptor sequences come from a human donor with chronic lymphocytic leukemia.

There are a few counts of this clone. The rearrangement links TRBV6-5 to TRBJ1-1; no clear D gene. Trimming pared 0 bases from V and 1 base from J, leaving 6 bases between. Germline CDR1 is MNHEY and CDR2 is SVGAGI. The CDR3 sequence is 14 residues long. The DNA for the CDR3 is TGTGCCAGCAGTTACTCCTCTTGGAACACTGAAGCTTTCTTT. This sequence encodes CASSYSSWNTEAFF.

V usage is TRBV19 and J usage is TRBJ2-7; TRBD1 matches 7 bases. There are 16 residues in the CDR3. The V gene end was trimmed by 6 bases and the J gene end by 0 bases; junction bases not matched to a gene: 11. CDR1 LNHDA and CDR2 SQIVND come from the germline V gene (reference sequence). Here the CDR3 reads CASSLPGQASSYEQYF. The CDR3 DNA sequence: TGTGCCAGTAGCCTACCCGGACAGGCAAGCTCCTACGAGCAGTACTTC.

The V and J genes are TRBV4-1 and TRBJ2-1, with no clear D. This CDR3 has 14 amino acids. Germline CDR1 reads MGHRA; CDR2 reads YSYEKL. Between the trimmed V and J ends, which lost 0 bases and 1 base, there was a span of 4 bases. The CDR3 loop reads CASSQDPSYNEQFF. CDR3 coding DNA: TGCGCCAGCAGCCAAGACCCGTCCTACAATGAGCAGTTCTTC.

The V gene is TRBV19, the J gene TRBJ1-5; D is undetermined. Per the germline V gene, CDR1 is LNHDA and CDR2 is SQIVND (reference sequence). The length of the CDR3 is 13 residues. Trimming stripped 0 bases from V and 4 bases from J, with 4 bases between. CDR3 amino acids: CASSIERNQPQHF. CDR3 coding DNA: TGTGCCAGTAGTATAGAGCGGAATCAGCCCCAGCATTTT. Full variable domain (rest looked up from reference TRBV19 and TRBJ1-5): DGGITQSPKYLFRKEGQNVTLSCEQNLNHDAMYWYRQDPGQGLRLIYYSQIVNDFQKGDIAEGYSVSREKKESFPLTVTSAQKNPTAFYLCASSIERNQPQHFGDGTRLSIL.

CDR3 loop: CASSVGTGVGLGNQETQYF. The CDR3 bases are TGTGCCAGCAGCGTAGGGACAGGAGTAGGTTTGGGGAACCAAGAGACCCAGTACTTC. This chain uses TRBV7-9 with TRBJ2-5; 8 bases fit TRBD1. From germline, CDR1 is SEHNR and CDR2 FQNEAQ (reference sequence). V was clipped by 5 bases and J by 0 bases; unmatched bases: 17. The CDR3 extends over 19 amino acids.